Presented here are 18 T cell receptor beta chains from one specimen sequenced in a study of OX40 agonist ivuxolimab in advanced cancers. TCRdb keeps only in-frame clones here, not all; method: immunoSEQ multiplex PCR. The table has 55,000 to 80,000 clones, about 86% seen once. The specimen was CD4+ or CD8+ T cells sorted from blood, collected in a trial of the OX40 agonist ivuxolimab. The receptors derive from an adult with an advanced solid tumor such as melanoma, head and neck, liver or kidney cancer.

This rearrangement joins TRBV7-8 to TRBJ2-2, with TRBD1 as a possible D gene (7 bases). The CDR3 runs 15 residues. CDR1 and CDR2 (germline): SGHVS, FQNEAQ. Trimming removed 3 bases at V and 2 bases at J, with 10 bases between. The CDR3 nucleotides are TGTGCCAGCAGCTTCAGGGGGGCAAACACCGGGGAGCTGTTTTTT. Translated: CASSFRGANTGELFF.

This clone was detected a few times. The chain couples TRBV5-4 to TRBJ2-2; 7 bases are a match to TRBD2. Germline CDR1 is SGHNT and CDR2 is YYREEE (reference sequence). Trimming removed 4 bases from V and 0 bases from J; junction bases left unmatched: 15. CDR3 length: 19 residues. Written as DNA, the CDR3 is TGTGCCAGCAGCCGGGCCGGGGTTTCTAGCGGACCGAACACCGGGGAGCTGTTTTTT. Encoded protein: CASSRAGVSSGPNTGELFF.

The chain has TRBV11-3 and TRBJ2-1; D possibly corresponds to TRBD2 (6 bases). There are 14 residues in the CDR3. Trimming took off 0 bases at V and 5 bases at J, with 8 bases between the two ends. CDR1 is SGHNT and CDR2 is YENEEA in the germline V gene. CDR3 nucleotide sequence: TGTGCCAGCAGCTTAGATCCGGGAGACAATGAGCAGTTCTTC. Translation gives CASSLDPGDNEQFF.

In nucleotides, the CDR3 is TGTGCCAGCAGGGAGACAGACAATGAGCAGTTCTTC. It encodes CASRETDNEQFF. The chain couples TRBV2 to TRBJ2-1, with D possibly being TRBD1 (5 bases). CDR1 is SNHLY, CDR2 FYNNEI, per germline. The CDR3 is 12 amino acids. Deletions cut 6 bases from V and 5 bases from J, with 8 bases between.

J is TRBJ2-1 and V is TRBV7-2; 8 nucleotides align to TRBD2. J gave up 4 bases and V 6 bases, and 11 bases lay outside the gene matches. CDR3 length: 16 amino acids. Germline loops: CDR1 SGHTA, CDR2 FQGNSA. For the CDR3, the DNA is TGTGCCAGCAGTCTAGAGTGGGTAGCGGGATACAATGAGCAGTTCTTC. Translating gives CASSLEWVAGYNEQFF.

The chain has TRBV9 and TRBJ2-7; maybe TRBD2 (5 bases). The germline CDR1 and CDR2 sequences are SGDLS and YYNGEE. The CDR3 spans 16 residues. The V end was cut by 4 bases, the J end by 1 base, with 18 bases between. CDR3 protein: CASSTDPSFSSYEQYF. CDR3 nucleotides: TGTGCCAGCAGCACAGATCCTAGCTTTTCGTCCTACGAGCAGTACTTC.

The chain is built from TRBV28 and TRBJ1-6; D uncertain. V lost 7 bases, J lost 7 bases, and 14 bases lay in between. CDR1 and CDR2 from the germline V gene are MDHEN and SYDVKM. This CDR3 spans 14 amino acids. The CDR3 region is CASTPELGNSPLHF. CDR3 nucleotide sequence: TGTGCCAGCACACCTGAATTGGGAAATTCACCCCTCCACTTT.

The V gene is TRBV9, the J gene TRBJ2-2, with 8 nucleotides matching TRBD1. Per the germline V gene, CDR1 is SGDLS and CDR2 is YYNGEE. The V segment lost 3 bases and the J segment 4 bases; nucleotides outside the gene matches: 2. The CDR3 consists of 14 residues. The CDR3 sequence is CASSETGVTGELFF. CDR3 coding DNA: TGTGCCAGCAGCGAGACAGGGGTCACCGGGGAGCTGTTTTTT.

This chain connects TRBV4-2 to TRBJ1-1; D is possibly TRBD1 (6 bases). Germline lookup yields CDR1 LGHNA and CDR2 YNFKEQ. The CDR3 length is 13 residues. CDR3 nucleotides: TGTGGAGGAGTGGGGGGCGAGAACACTGAAGCTTTCTTT. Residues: CGGVGGENTEAFF.

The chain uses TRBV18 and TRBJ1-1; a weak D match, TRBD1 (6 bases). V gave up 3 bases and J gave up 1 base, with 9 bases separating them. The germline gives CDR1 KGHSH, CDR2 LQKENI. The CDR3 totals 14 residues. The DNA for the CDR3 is TGTGCCAGCTCACCGGGGGCCTCGAACACTGAAGCTTTCTTT. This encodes CASSPGASNTEAFF.

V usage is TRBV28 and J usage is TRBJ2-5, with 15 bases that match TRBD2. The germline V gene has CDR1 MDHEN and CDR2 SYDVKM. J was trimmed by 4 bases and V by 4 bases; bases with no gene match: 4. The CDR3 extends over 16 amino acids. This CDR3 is CASSSGLAGGSETQYF. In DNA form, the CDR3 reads TGTGCCAGCAGTTCGGGACTAGCGGGAGGCTCAGAGACCCAGTACTTC.

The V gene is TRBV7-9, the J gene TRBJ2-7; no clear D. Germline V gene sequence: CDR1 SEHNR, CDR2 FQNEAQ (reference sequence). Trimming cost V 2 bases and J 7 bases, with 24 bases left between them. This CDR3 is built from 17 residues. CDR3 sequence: CASSLNIGISPVREQYF. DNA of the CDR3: TGTGCCAGCAGCTTAAATATTGGAATTTCCCCGGTGCGGGAGCAGTACTTC.

Here the CDR3 reads CASRGTGYSNQPQHF. The CDR3 nucleotides read TGTGCCAGCAGGGGGACAGGCTATAGCAATCAGCCCCAGCATTTT. The chain links TRBV6-6 to TRBJ1-5; TRBD1 matches 8 bases. Germline trimming cut 6 bases from V and 0 bases from J; bases unmatched to any gene: 4. Per germline, CDR1 MNHNY and CDR2 SVGAGI (reference sequence). The CDR3 consists of 15 residues.

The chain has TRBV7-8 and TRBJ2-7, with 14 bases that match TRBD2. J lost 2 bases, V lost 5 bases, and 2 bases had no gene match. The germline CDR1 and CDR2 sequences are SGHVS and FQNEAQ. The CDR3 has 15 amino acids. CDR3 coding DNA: TGTGCCAGCAGCGGGGGACTAGCGGGGGCCTACGAGCAGTACTTC. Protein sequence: CASSGGLAGAYEQYF.

CDR3 DNA sequence: TGCAGCGTTGACTCTGGGGGAGGCGCAGATACGCAGTATTTT. The encoded protein is CSVDSGGGADTQYF. The chain is built from TRBV29-1 and TRBJ2-3; TRBD2 might be the D (6 bases). The V and J ends lost 3 bases and 4 bases respectively, with 14 bases between them. Germline loops: CDR1 SQVTM, CDR2 ANQGSEA. The CDR3 loop spans 14 amino acids.

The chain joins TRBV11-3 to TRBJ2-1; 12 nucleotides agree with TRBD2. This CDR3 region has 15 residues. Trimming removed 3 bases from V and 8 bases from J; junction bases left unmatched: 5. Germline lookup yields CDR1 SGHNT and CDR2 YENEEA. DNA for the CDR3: TGTGCCAGCAGCTTGACTAGCGGGAGTGTTCATGAGCAGTTCTTC. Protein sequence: CASSLTSGSVHEQFF.

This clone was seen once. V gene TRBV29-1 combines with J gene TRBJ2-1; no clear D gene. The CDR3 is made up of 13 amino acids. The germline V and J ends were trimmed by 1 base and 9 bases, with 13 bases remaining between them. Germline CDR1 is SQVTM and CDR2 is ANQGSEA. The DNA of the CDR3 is TGCAGCGTTGAAGGAGTGGGAATGGTTGAGCAGTTCTTC. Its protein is CSVEGVGMVEQFF.

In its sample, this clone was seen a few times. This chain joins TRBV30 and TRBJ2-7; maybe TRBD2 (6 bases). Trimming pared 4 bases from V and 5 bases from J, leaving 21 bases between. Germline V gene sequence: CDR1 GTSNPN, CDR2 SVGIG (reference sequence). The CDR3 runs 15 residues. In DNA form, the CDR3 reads TGTGCCTGGAACCCCCTAGGGCGGGAAAGGGACGAGCAGTACTTC. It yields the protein CAWNPLGRERDEQYF. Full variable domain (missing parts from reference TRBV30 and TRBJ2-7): SQTIHQWPATLVQPVGSPLSLECTVEGTSNPNLYWYRQAAGRGLQLLFYSVGIGQISSEVPQNLSASRPQDRQFILSSKKLLLSDSGFYLCAWNPLGRERDEQYFGPGTRLTVT.